The sequence of this TCR beta chain was determined in a study of T cell responses to AZD1222 COVID-19 vaccine. Study results and caveats: In a largely white British group with more females than males, clonal diversity was possibly underestimated.

TCRdb's copy holds only in-frame clones and misses some; the assay was immunoSEQ multiplex PCR. The sample yields roughly 51,000 clones, 80% to 90% seen once. On this clone itself: Antigen unknown.

V was pared by 6 bases and J by 4 bases, with 19 bases between. The CDR3 has 15 amino acids. Germline values: CDR1 KGHSH, CDR2 LQKENI. The TCR originated in an adult who received the AZD1222 COVID-19 vaccine. Sequencing was performed on peripheral blood, taken 28 days after the second AZD1222 dose. J is TRBJ2-7 and V is TRBV18, with D tentatively TRBD2 (5 bases). The CDR3 is CASSPGRDFSYEQYF. CDR3 DNA: TGTGCCAGCTCTCCCGGCCGGGATTTTTCGTACGAGCAGTACTTC.